The clone carrying this T cell receptor (beta chain) was seen only a few times. This entry is derived from a study of shared clonotypes between healthy human individuals. To make CD8 memory, CD45RO+ cells were put together with CCR7-negative CD45RA+ TemRA cells. Sequencing used immunoSEQ multiplex PCR; TCRdb keeps in-frame clones, though not all of them. The data hold 300,000 to 400,000 clones, with 80% to 90% observed a single time. Sequencing used memory CD8+ T cells sorted from blood. Subset indicated: CD45RO+ cells pooled with CCR7-negative TemRA cells. The source of this sequence is a man aged 18 to 30 in good health.

CDR3 sequence reads: CASRGTGGNQPQHF. CDR3 sequence (DNA): TGTGCCAGCAGAGGGACAGGGGGTAATCAGCCCCAGCATTTT. The chain is built from TRBV6-1 and TRBJ1-5; 11 positions match TRBD1. The junction had 2 bases not matched to a gene; V was cut back by 6 bases and J by 4 bases. Germline V gives CDR1 MNHNS, CDR2 SASEGT. This CDR3 has 14 residues.